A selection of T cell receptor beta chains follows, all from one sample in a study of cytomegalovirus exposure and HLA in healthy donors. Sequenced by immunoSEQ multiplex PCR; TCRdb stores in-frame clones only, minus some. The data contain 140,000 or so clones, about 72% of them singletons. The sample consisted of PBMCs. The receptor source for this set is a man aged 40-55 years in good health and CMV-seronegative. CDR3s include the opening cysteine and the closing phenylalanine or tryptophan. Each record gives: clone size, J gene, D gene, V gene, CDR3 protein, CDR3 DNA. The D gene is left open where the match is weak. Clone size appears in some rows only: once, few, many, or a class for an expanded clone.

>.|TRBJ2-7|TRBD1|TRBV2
CASMNPQGVIGEQYF
TGTGCCAGCATGAACCCACAGGGGGTTATTGGCGAGCAGTACTTC
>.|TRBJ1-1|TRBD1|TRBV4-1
CASSQDHHRGWKTEAFF
TGCGCCAGCAGCCAAGATCACCACAGGGGATGGAAGACTGAAGCTTTCTTT
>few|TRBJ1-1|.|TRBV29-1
CSVDPGLNTEAFF
TGCAGCGTTGATCCAGGGTTAAACACTGAAGCTTTCTTT
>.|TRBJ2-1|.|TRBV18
CASSPPRGAGSSYNEQFF
TGTGCCAGCTCACCACCCCGGGGGGCCGGGAGCTCCTACAATGAGCAGTTCTTC
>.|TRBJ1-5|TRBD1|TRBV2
CASSPDDRGDQPQHF
TGTGCCAGCAGTCCCGATGACAGGGGCGATCAGCCCCAGCATTTT
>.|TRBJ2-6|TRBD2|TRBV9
CASSPTLAGSSGANVLTF
TGTGCCAGCAGCCCCACGCTAGCGGGAAGCTCTGGGGCCAACGTCCTGACTTTC
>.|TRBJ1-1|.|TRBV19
CASSPRRGSTEAFF
TGTGCCAGTAGTCCCCGTCGGGGGAGCACTGAAGCTTTCTTT
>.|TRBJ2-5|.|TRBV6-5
CASSRQGTSQETQYF
TGTGCCAGCAGTCGCCAGGGGACATCTCAAGAGACCCAGTACTTC
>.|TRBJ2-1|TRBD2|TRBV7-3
CASSFGGAGNEQFF
TGTGCCAGCAGCTTCGGGGGGGCGGGCAATGAGCAGTTCTTC
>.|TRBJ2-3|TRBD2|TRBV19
CASITSGNTDTQYF
TGTGCCAGTATAACTAGCGGTAACACAGATACGCAGTATTTT
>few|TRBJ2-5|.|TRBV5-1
CASSLAQGRETQYF
TGCGCCAGCAGCTTGGCACAGGGGAGGGAGACCCAGTACTTC
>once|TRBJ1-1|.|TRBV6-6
CASSPGAGSDTEAFF
TGTGCCAGCAGTCCAGGGGCAGGGTCCGACACTGAAGCTTTCTTT
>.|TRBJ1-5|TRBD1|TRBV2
CASNQQGINQPQHF
TGTGCCAGTAACCAACAGGGGATAAATCAGCCCCAGCATTTT
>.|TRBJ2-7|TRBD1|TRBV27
CASSSSGQGLSYEQYF
TGTGCCAGCAGTTCCTCGGGACAGGGACTTTCCTACGAGCAGTACTTC
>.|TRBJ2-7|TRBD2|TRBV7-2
CASSYRTSSYEQYF
TGTGCCAGCAGCTACCGGACTAGTAGCTACGAGCAGTACTTC
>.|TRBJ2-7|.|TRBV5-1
CASSLDGGYYEQYF
TGCGCCAGCAGCTTGGATGGCGGCTACTACGAGCAGTACTTC
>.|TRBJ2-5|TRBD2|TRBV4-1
CASSRGTSGGGLQETQYF
TGCGCCAGCAGCCGGGGGACTAGCGGGGGGGGCCTCCAAGAGACCCAGTACTTC
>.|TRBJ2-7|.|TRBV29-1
CSVVRVGEQYF
TGCAGCGTTGTCAGGGTCGGCGAGCAGTACTTC
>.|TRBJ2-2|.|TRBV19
CASSEGGRGLWIGELFF
TGTGCCAGTTCTGAAGGGGGCAGGGGACTTTGGATCGGGGAGCTGTTTTTT
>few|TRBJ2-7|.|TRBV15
CATSRDNQGLNEQYF
TGTGCCACCAGCAGAGATAACCAGGGGCTCAACGAGCAGTACTTC
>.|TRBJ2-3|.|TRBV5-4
CASSLVGGAGDTQYF
TGTGCCAGCAGCTTGGTGGGGGGGGCCGGAGATACGCAGTATTTT
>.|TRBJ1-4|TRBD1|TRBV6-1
CASRGTGVGKLFF
TGTGCCAGCAGGGGGACAGGGGTTGGAAAACTGTTTTTT
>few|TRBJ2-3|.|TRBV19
CASSKHKFTDTQYF
TGTGCCAGTAGTAAACACAAATTCACAGATACGCAGTATTTT
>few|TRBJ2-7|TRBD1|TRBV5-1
CASSGGTGHYEQYF
TGCGCCAGCAGCGGGGGGACAGGGCACTACGAGCAGTACTTC
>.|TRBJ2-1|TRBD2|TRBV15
CATSRDLGGSNHEQFF
TGTGCCACCAGCAGAGATCTGGGCGGGAGTAACCATGAGCAGTTCTTC
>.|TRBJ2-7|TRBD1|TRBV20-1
CSAQTGYEQYF
TGCAGTGCGCAGACAGGGTACGAGCAGTACTTC